Shown below are 29 T cell receptor beta chains from a single sample sequenced in a study of T cell responses to AZD1222 COVID-19 vaccine. Profiling relied on immunoSEQ multiplex PCR, and the TCRdb table lists in-frame clones only, not all of them. The sample shows 150,000 or so clones, 90% to 95% of them seen only once. The sequencing here drew on peripheral blood, taken 28 days after the second AZD1222 dose. Receptors originate from an adult who received the AZD1222 COVID-19 vaccine.

The chain employs TRBV24-1 and TRBJ1-4; 9 positions match TRBD1. The CDR3 length is 14 residues. The V and J ends lost 5 bases and 7 bases, in that order; junction bases with no gene match: 4. Germline V gene data show CDR1 as KGHDR and CDR2 as SFDVKD. The CDR3 spells CATSAGTGLEKLFF. The CDR3 nucleotides read TGTGCCACCAGTGCGGGGACAGGGCTTGAAAAACTGTTTTTT.

The CDR3 spells CASRSRASNTEAFF. CDR3 nucleotide sequence: TGTGCCAGCAGGTCCCGGGCCTCGAACACTGAAGCTTTCTTT. The rearrangement joins TRBV3-1 (or the pseudogene TRBV3-2) to TRBJ1-1; unclear D gene. The CDR3 length is 14 residues. Germline-derived CDR1 and CDR2 are LGHDT and YNNKEL (reference sequence). V gave up 6 bases and J gave up 1 base, with 12 bases separating them.

The CDR3 DNA follows: TGTGCCAGCAGCCAAGCTAGAACAGGGGGTGTTCAGTTCTTC. This codes for CASSQARTGGVQFF. V and J are TRBV3-1 (or the pseudogene TRBV3-2) and TRBJ2-1, with 8 bases that match TRBD1. The CDR3 contains 14 residues. V was pared by 1 base and J by 13 bases, with 9 bases of the junction left unmatched. CDR1 is LGHDT, CDR2 YNNKEL, per germline (reference sequence).

The chain links TRBV4-2 to TRBJ2-7, with a tentative D call TRBD1 (6 bases). Germline V lookup: CDR1 LGHNA, CDR2 YNFKEQ. The ends were cut back, 0 bases at V and 0 bases at J, with 21 bases in the middle. CDR3 size: 19 residues. The CDR3 DNA reads as TGTGCCAGCAGCCAAGATCCGTTCGTAGGTGAAGGGGGCTCCTACGAGCAGTACTTC. Translated, it gives CASSQDPFVGEGGSYEQYF.

The chain uses TRBV19 and TRBJ2-6; no firm D call. The CDR3 is 17 residues long. V gave up 3 bases and J gave up 0 bases, with 12 bases separating them. The germline gives CDR1 LNHDA, CDR2 SQIVND (reference sequence). CDR3 DNA: TGTGCCAGTAGTATCGGTCAGGTATCCTCTGGGGCCAACGTCCTGACTTTC. Its translation is CASSIGQVSSGANVLTF.

This clone was observed a handful of times. V and J are TRBV14 and TRBJ2-1; D not resolved. With 2 bases removed from V and 4 bases from J, the gap between germline ends came to 3 bases. The CDR3 has 12 amino acids. Germline CDR1 SGHDN, CDR2 FVKESK. CDR3 sequence: CASSQRYNEQFF. CDR3 DNA sequence: TGTGCCAGCAGCCAAAGATACAATGAGCAGTTCTTC.

The rearrangement links TRBV5-8 to TRBJ2-2; TRBD2 aligns across 10 bases. Germline values: CDR1 SGHTS, CDR2 YDEGEE. There are 18 residues in the CDR3. After removal of 3 bases from V and 3 bases from J, the junction contained 11 bases not matched to a gene. CDR3 amino acids: CASSYTLLAGSYTGELFF. DNA for the CDR3: TGTGCCAGCAGCTATACCCTACTAGCGGGGAGTTACACCGGGGAGCTGTTTTTT. Combining the CDR3 with reference TRBV5-8 and TRBJ2-2 gives the whole variable domain EAGVTQSPTHLIKTRGQQATLRCSPISGHTSVYWYQQALGLGLQFLLWYDEGEERNRGNFPPRFSGRQFPNYSSELNVNALELEDSALYLCASSYTLLAGSYTGELFFGEGSRLTVL.

The genes are TRBV3-1 (or the pseudogene TRBV3-2) and TRBJ2-2; D unclear. The CDR3 runs to 12 residues. Germline loops: CDR1 LGHDT, CDR2 YNNKEL (reference sequence). V lost 4 bases and J 5 bases, leaving 5 bases between the germline ends. The CDR3 coding sequence is TGTGCCAGCAGCCCTATAACCGGGGAGCTGTTTTTT. Residues: CASSPITGELFF.

V is TRBV12-3 or TRBV12-4 and J is TRBJ1-2; possibly TRBD1 for D (6 bases). V lost 3 bases and J lost 8, with 13 bases in between. The CDR3 extends over 13 amino acids. The DNA of the CDR3 is TGTGCCAGCAGTTTTGTACAGGGAGGCGGCTACACCTTC. This sequence encodes CASSFVQGGGYTF.

V usage is TRBV7-4 and J usage is TRBJ1-4; a possible D gene is TRBD1 (6 bases). The germline V and J ends were trimmed by 1 base and 5 bases, with 11 bases remaining between them. The germline V gene has CDR1 SGHVT and CDR2 SQSDAQ. This CDR3 contains 15 residues. CDR3 amino acids: CASSLVGGLNEKLFF. DNA for the CDR3: TGTGCCAGCAGCTTAGTGGGGGGCCTCAATGAAAAACTGTTTTTT. The variable domain in full, with the rest retrieved from reference TRBV7-4 and TRBJ1-4, is GAGVSQSPRYKVAKRGRDVALRCDSISGHVTLYWYRQTLGQGSEVLTYSQSDAQRDKSGRPSGRFSAERPERSVSTLKIQRTEQGDSAVYLCASSLVGGLNEKLFFGSGTQLSVL.

The rearrangement uses TRBV30 and TRBJ1-1; D ambiguous. V was pared by 1 base and J by 1 base, with 10 bases between. CDR3 length equals 14 residues. Germline CDR1 reads GTSNPN; CDR2 reads SVGIG (reference sequence). CDR3 amino acids: CAWSATPTNTEAFF. The CDR3 DNA reads as TGTGCCTGGAGTGCGACACCTACGAACACTGAAGCTTTCTTT.

The chain carries TRBV12-3 or TRBV12-4 and TRBJ1-5; 8 nucleotides agree with TRBD1. V lost 7 bases and J lost 6; bases outside the gene matches: 5. This CDR3 has 13 amino acids. The CDR3, as DNA: TGTGCCAGCAAGACAGGGGTAACTCAGCCCCAGCATTTT. Translated: CASKTGVTQPQHF.

The DNA for the CDR3 is TGTGCCAGCAGCGCTTACAGGAAACTAAACTATGGCTACACCTTC. This encodes CASSAYRKLNYGYTF. The J gene is TRBJ1-2, the V gene TRBV9; D might be TRBD1 (5 bases). Germline V gives CDR1 SGDLS, CDR2 YYNGEE. V was clipped by 3 bases and J by 2 bases, with 14 bases between them. The CDR3 is made up of 15 amino acids.

Turning to this clone: The junction does not match germline at one end; this may be a read error. The chain has TRBV19 and TRBJ1-2; D is ambiguous. The CDR3 is 14 residues long. CDR1 LNHDA and CDR2 SQIVND come from the germline V gene (reference sequence). The CDR3 nucleotides are TGTGCCAGTAGCATAGGGTCCAGTCATTATGGCTACACCTTC. As protein: CASSIGSSHYGYTF.

The genes are TRBV9 and TRBJ1-6; a possible D gene is TRBD1 (5 bases). This CDR3 spans 16 amino acids. Trimming stripped 0 bases from V and 0 bases from J, with 7 bases between. Germline CDR1 reads SGDLS; CDR2 reads YYNGEE. CDR3: CASSVGQSSYNSPLHF. The CDR3, as DNA: TGTGCCAGCAGCGTAGGACAGAGCTCCTATAATTCACCCCTCCACTTT.

This clone was counted a single time. V and J are TRBV12-3 or TRBV12-4 and TRBJ1-5; the D gene is possibly TRBD1 (5 bases). The CDR3 runs 13 residues. The V gene lost 5 bases and the J gene lost 4 bases, with 9 bases spanning the gap. CDR3 DNA: TGTGCCAGCAGTCGGACAAATAATCAGCCCCAGCATTTT. Encoded protein: CASSRTNNQPQHF.

This clone was seen more than once but under ten times. The chain joins TRBV5-1 to TRBJ2-2; D possibly corresponds to TRBD1 (5 bases). V shed 0 bases and J shed 5 bases, with 14 bases lying between them. The CDR3 sequence is 16 residues long. CDR1 and CDR2 from the germline V gene are SGHRS and YFSETQ. The CDR3: CASSLAWGSGTGELFF. In DNA, the CDR3 is TGCGCCAGCAGCTTGGCCTGGGGCAGTGGAACCGGGGAGCTGTTTTTT. Full variable domain (missing parts from reference TRBV5-1 and TRBJ2-2): KAGVTQTPRYLIKTRGQQVTLSCSPISGHRSVSWYQQTPGQGLQFLFEYFSETQRNKGNFPGRFSGRQFSNSRSEMNVSTLELGDSALYLCASSLAWGSGTGELFFGEGSRLTVL.

The chain carries TRBV7-9 and TRBJ1-2; TRBD1 is a possible D gene (5 bases). V was trimmed by 6 bases and J by 6 bases, leaving 29 bases between them. The germline V gene has CDR1 SEHNR and CDR2 FQNEAQ (reference sequence). The CDR3 runs to 18 residues. The CDR3: CASRPPGPASGGRDGYTF. Here the CDR3 DNA reads TGTGCCAGCAGACCACCGGGACCAGCGAGTGGGGGGAGAGATGGCTACACCTTC. The full variable domain, completed using reference TRBV7-9 and TRBJ1-2, is DTGVSQNPRHKITKRGQNVTFRCDPISEHNRLYWYRQTLGQGPEFLTYFQNEAQLEKSRLLSDRFSAERPKGSFSTLEIQRTEQGDSAMYLCASRPPGPASGGRDGYTFGSGTRLTVV.

The rearrangement links TRBV6-4 to TRBJ1-1; D might be TRBD1 (5 bases). CDR1 is MRHNA and CDR2 is SNTAGT in the germline V gene. V was clipped by 0 bases and J by 5 bases, with 13 bases between them. This CDR3 region has 15 residues. The CDR3: CASSDSGVGGTEAFF. CDR3 nucleotides: TGTGCCAGCAGTGACTCGGGGGTCGGAGGGACTGAAGCTTTCTTT.

This clone came up a few times. This chain links TRBV5-1 with TRBJ1-4; weak D call: TRBD1 (5 bases). Between the trimmed V and J ends, which lost 7 bases and 2 bases, there was a span of 21 bases. CDR1 SGHRS and CDR2 YFSETQ come from the germline V gene. This CDR3 region has 17 residues. The CDR3 reads CASARDGGVATNEKLFF. CDR3 sequence (DNA): TGCGCCAGCGCGCGGGACGGAGGAGTAGCGACTAATGAAAAACTGTTTTTT.

The chain is built from TRBV4-1 and TRBJ1-1; 11 bases align to TRBD1. The CDR3 covers 16 residues. The J segment lost 4 bases and the V segment lost 3 bases, leaving 7 bases of the junction unmatched. Germline-derived CDR1 and CDR2 are MGHRA and YSYEKL. The CDR3 here is CASSHEGQGGSTEAFF. Written as DNA, the CDR3 is TGCGCCAGCAGCCACGAGGGACAGGGGGGCTCCACTGAAGCTTTCTTT.

The chain links TRBV5-4 to TRBJ2-1; possible D gene TRBD1, 6 bases. V was shortened by 4 bases and J by 5 bases, with 13 bases between the two germline ends. CDR1 and CDR2 from the germline V gene are SGHNT and YYREEE (reference sequence). The CDR3 spans 14 residues. CDR3 in DNA: TGTGCCAGCAGCCTGGCTGGGGGCCACAATGAGCAGTTCTTC. Its translation: CASSLAGGHNEQFF.

J is TRBJ2-3 and V is TRBV18; 8 bases line up with TRBD2. V was pared by 3 bases and J by 1 base, with 3 bases of the junction left unmatched. In germline, CDR1 is KGHSH, CDR2 LQKENI. The CDR3 has 15 residues. The CDR3 sequence is CASSPPGLGTDTQYF. CDR3 in DNA: TGTGCCAGCTCACCGCCGGGACTAGGCACAGATACGCAGTATTTT.

The chain uses TRBV30 and TRBJ1-4; maybe TRBD1 (6 bases). CDR3 length: 18 amino acids. Trimming shortened V by 2 bases and J by 4 bases, and 23 bases separated the two germline ends. Germline lookup yields CDR1 GTSNPN and CDR2 SVGIG (reference sequence). CDR3 bases: TGTGCCTGGAGTAAAAAAGGCGCAGGGGCCCCCCATAATGAAAAACTGTTTTTT. Its protein product is CAWSKKGAGAPHNEKLFF.

This chain connects TRBV18 to TRBJ2-2; 8 nucleotides agree with TRBD1. The junction had 3 bases not matched to a gene; V was cut back by 3 bases and J by 6 bases. The CDR3 loop spans 14 amino acids. From germline, CDR1 is KGHSH and CDR2 LQKENI. CDR3 residues: CASSPGQGSGELFF. Written as DNA, the CDR3 is TGTGCCAGCTCACCTGGACAGGGTTCCGGGGAGCTGTTTTTT.

The genes are TRBV9 and TRBJ1-2; 8 nucleotides line up with TRBD1. The CDR3 is 15 residues long. The V gene end was trimmed by 3 bases and the J gene end by 0 bases; junction bases not matched to a gene: 4. Germline V gene lookup returns CDR1 SGDLS and CDR2 YYNGEE. The CDR3 nucleotides read TGTGCCAGCAGCGGGGGACAGGTAGCTAACTATGGCTACACCTTC. Translating gives CASSGGQVANYGYTF. Full variable domain (outside the CDR3, taken from reference TRBV9 and TRBJ1-2): DSGVTQTPKHLITATGQRVTLRCSPRSGDLSVYWYQQSLDQGLQFLIQYYNGEERAKGNILERFSAQQFPDLHSELNLSSLELGDSALYFCASSGGQVANYGYTFGSGTRLTVV.

The V gene is TRBV9, the J gene TRBJ2-7, with 13 nucleotides matching TRBD2. The CDR3 covers 16 residues. With V trimmed by 5 bases and J by 5 bases, 10 bases remained unmatched. The germline CDR1 and CDR2 sequences are SGDLS and YYNGEE. CDR3 sequence reads: CASSRDAGLAGNEQYF. The CDR3 bases are TGTGCCAGCAGTCGAGACGCGGGACTAGCGGGAAACGAGCAGTACTTC.

The chain couples TRBV6-5 to TRBJ1-2; D gene uncertain. With 0 bases removed from V and 8 bases from J, the gap between germline ends came to 13 bases. The germline V gene encodes CDR1 MNHEY and CDR2 SVGAGI. The CDR3 is 14 residues long. Here the CDR3 reads CASSYSTENVGYTF. CDR3 DNA: TGTGCCAGCAGTTACTCGACGGAGAATGTGGGCTACACCTTC.

The J gene is TRBJ2-5, the V gene TRBV6-1; D call uncertain. Trimming shortened V by 1 base and J by 5 bases, and 8 bases separated the two germline ends. Germline V gene data show CDR1 as MNHNS and CDR2 as SASEGT. CDR3 length: 13 amino acids. This chain's CDR3 is CASSEGREETQYF. The CDR3 DNA reads as TGTGCCAGCAGTGAAGGACGAGAGGAGACCCAGTACTTC.